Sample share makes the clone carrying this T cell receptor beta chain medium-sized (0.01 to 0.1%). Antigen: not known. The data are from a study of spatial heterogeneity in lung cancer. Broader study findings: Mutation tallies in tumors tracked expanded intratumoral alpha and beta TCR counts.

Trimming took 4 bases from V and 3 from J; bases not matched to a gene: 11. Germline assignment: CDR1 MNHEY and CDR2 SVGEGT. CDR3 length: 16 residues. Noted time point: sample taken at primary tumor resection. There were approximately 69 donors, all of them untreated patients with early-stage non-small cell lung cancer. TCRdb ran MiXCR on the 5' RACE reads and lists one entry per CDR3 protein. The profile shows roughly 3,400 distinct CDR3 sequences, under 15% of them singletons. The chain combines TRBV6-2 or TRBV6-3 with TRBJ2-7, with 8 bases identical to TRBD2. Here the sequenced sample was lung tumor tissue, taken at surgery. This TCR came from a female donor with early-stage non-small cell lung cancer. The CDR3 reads CASSSSSATSGYEQYF. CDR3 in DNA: TGTGCCAGCAGTTCCTCCTCGGCAACTAGCGGCTACGAGCAGTACTTC.